Listed here are 14 T cell receptor beta chains from one sample, sequenced in a study of T-cell reconstitution after alpha-beta-depleted transplantation in children. Preparation of the TCRbeta library used unique molecular identifiers. TCRdb processed the PCR reads anew with MiXCR; each CDR3 protein has one entry. The repertoire has 550,000 to 600,000 distinct CDR3 sequences, under 25% of them found once; the top ten carry about 14%. The input for sequencing was PBMCs, mostly from graft donor cells, taken 360 days after TCRalphabeta/CD19-depleted stem cell transplant. These receptor sequences come from a boy under two years old who had a stem cell transplant for acute myeloid leukemia, so the T cells may come from the graft donor.

This clonotype was seen a few times. The chain uses TRBV6-5 and TRBJ2-1; tentative D call: TRBD1 (6 bases). Trimming left V 6 bases short and J 5 bases short, with 11 bases between. Germline CDR1 and CDR2: MNHEY and SVGAGI. CDR3 length equals 13 residues. The CDR3 reads CASRYRAHNEQFF. CDR3 nucleotide sequence: TGTGCCAGCAGGTACAGGGCGCACAATGAGCAGTTCTTC.

The V gene is TRBV28, the J gene TRBJ2-3, with 8 bases lining up with TRBD2. V gave up 1 base and J gave up 2 bases; unmatched junction bases: 11. This CDR3 has 18 amino acids. Germline V gene lookup returns CDR1 MDHEN and CDR2 SYDVKM. CDR3 in amino acids: CASSLYAGGGDHTDTQYF. The DNA for the CDR3 is TGTGCCAGCAGTTTATACGCGGGGGGAGGGGACCACACAGATACGCAGTATTTT.

Only a few counts were recorded for this clonotype. The chain is built from TRBV20-1 and TRBJ1-1; 11 bases are a match to TRBD1. V shed 3 bases, J shed 5 bases, and the junction held 11 bases outside the gene matches. This CDR3 is built from 16 residues. CDR1 is DFQATT and CDR2 is SNEGSKA in the germline V gene (reference sequence). The CDR3 sequence is CSARGGTGGSRTEAFF. CDR3 DNA: TGCAGTGCTAGGGGCGGGACAGGGGGATCGAGAACTGAAGCTTTCTTT.

V gene TRBV20-1 combines with J gene TRBJ2-1, with no clear D. The germline gives CDR1 DFQATT, CDR2 SNEGSKA (reference sequence). This CDR3 is built from 11 residues. Trimming took off 6 bases at V and 8 bases at J, with 11 bases between the two ends. CDR3: CSAARVDEQFF. CDR3 coding DNA: TGCAGTGCAGCTAGGGTGGATGAGCAGTTCTTC.

The DNA for the CDR3 is TGTGCCAGCATTTCTGCCGGAAACACCATATATTTT. Its translation is CASISAGNTIYF. This rearrangement joins TRBV12-3 or TRBV12-4 to TRBJ1-3; D is uncertain. V gave up 7 bases and J gave up 4 bases, with 8 bases separating them. The CDR3 loop spans 12 amino acids.

This clonotype was seen repeatedly, ten times or more. The chain employs TRBV6-5 and TRBJ2-2, with TRBD1 matching over 10 bases. V lost 6 bases, J lost 4 bases, and 5 bases stayed unmatched. The CDR3 consists of 15 residues. Germline V CDR1 and CDR2: MNHEY, SVGAGI. The CDR3 protein is CASSPGQGGTGELFF. CDR3 sequence (DNA): TGTGCCAGCAGCCCTGGACAGGGGGGCACCGGGGAGCTGTTTTTT.

This clonotype was recorded at least ten times. The rearrangement links TRBV18 to TRBJ1-6, with 8 nucleotides matching TRBD1. With V trimmed by 2 bases and J by 10 bases, 7 bases remained unmatched. Germline CDR1 KGHSH, CDR2 LQKENI. The CDR3 covers 15 residues. CDR3 DNA: TGTGCCAGCTCACCAATTCAGGGGGCAGAGTCACCCCTCCACTTT. Translated: CASSPIQGAESPLHF.

This clonotype was found many times. This sequence joins TRBV10-3 and TRBJ2-3, with 8 bases identical to TRBD1. The germline gives CDR1 ENHRY, CDR2 SYGVKD. The CDR3 is 12 amino acids. The junction had 4 bases not matched to a gene; V was cut back by 9 bases and J by 5 bases. As DNA, the CDR3 is TGTGCCATTGGACAGGGTGGAGATACGCAGTATTTT. This encodes CAIGQGGDTQYF.

The chain employs TRBV7-9 and TRBJ2-7; D remains unclear. Germline assignment: CDR1 SEHNR and CDR2 FQNEAQ (reference sequence). Trimming pared 5 bases from V and 5 bases from J, leaving 10 bases between. The CDR3 totals 12 residues. CDR3 DNA sequence: TGTGCCAGCAGCCTAGGGAACGACGAGCAGTACGTC. This translates into CASSLGNDEQYV.

The V call is TRBV15, the J call TRBJ2-1, with 7 bases lining up with TRBD2. The CDR3 runs 16 residues. Germline assignment: CDR1 LNHNV and CDR2 YYDKDF (reference sequence). The junction had 9 bases not matched to a gene; V was cut back by 4 bases and J by 3 bases. CDR3 in amino acids: CATSKIWGGIYNEQFF. The CDR3 DNA follows: TGTGCCACCAGCAAGATCTGGGGGGGAATCTACAATGAGCAGTTCTTC.

The V and J genes are TRBV15 and TRBJ2-1, with D hard to call. Germline CDR1 and CDR2: LNHNV and YYDKDF (reference sequence). Trimming shortened V by 1 base and J by 8 bases, and 9 bases separated the two germline ends. The CDR3 runs to 13 residues. CDR3: CATSRAAGDEQFF. The CDR3 nucleotides read TGTGCCACCAGCAGAGCCGCAGGAGATGAGCAGTTCTTC.

The sample holds many counts of this clonotype. The chain links TRBV3-1 to TRBJ2-2, with unresolved D. This CDR3 comprises 13 residues. Trimming took off 1 base at V and 7 bases at J, with 7 bases between the two ends. Per germline, CDR1 LGHDT and CDR2 YNNKEL (reference sequence). In DNA form, the CDR3 reads TGTGCCAGCAGCCAAGTGAGCCACGGGGAGCTGTTTTTT. Protein: CASSQVSHGELFF. The variable domain in full, completed from reference TRBV3-1 and TRBJ2-2, reads DTAVSQTPKYLVTQMGNDKSIKCEQNLGHDTMYWYKQDSKKFLKIMFSYNNKELIINETVPNRFSPKSPDKAHLNLHINSLELGDSAVYFCASSQVSHGELFFGEGSRLTVL.

The chain is built from TRBV7-9 and TRBJ1-2; possible D gene TRBD1, 5 bases. Germline values: CDR1 SEHNR, CDR2 FQNEAQ (reference sequence). Trimming pared 1 base from V and 9 bases from J, leaving 18 bases between. This CDR3 region has 15 residues. The CDR3 DNA is TGTGCCAGCAGCTTAGAGGCGGGCAGGGAGGCTCGCTACACCTTC. This codes for CASSLEAGREARYTF. The whole variable domain, remainder taken from reference TRBV7-9 and TRBJ1-2, is DTGVSQNPRHKITKRGQNVTFRCDPISEHNRLYWYRQTLGQGPEFLTYFQNEAQLEKSRLLSDRFSAERPKGSFSTLEIQRTEQGDSAMYLCASSLEAGREARYTFGSGTRLTVV.

There are many counts of this clonotype. The chain has TRBV7-9 and TRBJ2-5; D not resolved. This CDR3 has 10 amino acids. The V gene's germline CDR1 is SEHNR and CDR2 FQNEAQ (reference sequence). V lost 7 bases to trimming and J lost 6 bases, with 6 bases between them. This CDR3 is CASTPQTQYF. CDR3 coding DNA: TGTGCCAGCACCCCGCAGACCCAGTACTTC.